These 19 T cell receptor beta chains were sequenced from one sample in a study of blood T cell repertoires in COVID-19. Sequenced by immunoSEQ multiplex PCR; TCRdb stores in-frame clones only, minus some. The sample yields 230,000 or so clones, 90% seen once. The sequencing sample was made of peripheral blood. These receptors originate from a woman aged 55-69 years with COVID-19, enrolled during active disease.

V and J are TRBV27 and TRBJ2-7, with 7 positions matching TRBD1. Per the germline V gene, CDR1 is MNHEY and CDR2 is SMNVEV (reference sequence). The CDR3 runs 12 residues. Germline trimming cut 10 bases from V and 5 bases from J; bases unmatched to any gene: 8. Here the CDR3 DNA reads TGTGCCACAACAGGGGTTCTGCACGAGCAGTACTTC. The encoded protein is CATTGVLHEQYF.

This clone showed up just a few times. The V gene is TRBV7-2, the J gene TRBJ2-2, with 8 bases aligning to TRBD1. The J segment lost 4 bases and the V segment lost 5 bases, leaving 9 bases of the junction unmatched. The germline gives CDR1 SGHTA, CDR2 FQGNSA. The CDR3 loop spans 16 amino acids. The CDR3, as DNA: TGTGCCAGCAGCCCGCGACAGGGGCGGAGCACCGGGGAGCTGTTTTTT. Its translation: CASSPRQGRSTGELFF. Full variable domain (remainder filled in from reference TRBV7-2 and TRBJ2-2): GAGVSQSPSNKVTEKGKDVELRCDPISGHTALYWYRQSLGQGLEFLIYFQGNSAPDKSGLPSDRFSAERTGGSVSTLTIQRTQQEDSAVYLCASSPRQGRSTGELFFGEGSRLTVL.

This rearrangement joins TRBV10-3 to TRBJ2-2, with D maybe TRBD1 (6 bases). CDR1 and CDR2 (germline): ENHRY, SYGVKD. Deletions cut 6 bases from V and 6 bases from J, with 11 bases between. The CDR3 consists of 13 residues. This chain's CDR3 is CAISQQGAGELFF. CDR3 bases: TGTGCCATCAGCCAACAGGGCGCCGGGGAGCTGTTTTTT.

This clone was seen more than once but under ten times. The chain has TRBV27 and TRBJ2-2, with D perhaps TRBD2 (6 bases). The CDR3 is made up of 16 amino acids. Trimming stripped 2 bases from V and 6 bases from J, with 16 bases between. Germline CDR1 MNHEY, CDR2 SMNVEV (reference sequence). The CDR3 spells CASSLAGGRGSGELFF. The CDR3 bases are TGTGCCAGCAGTTTAGCCGGGGGACGAGGCTCCGGGGAGCTGTTTTTT.

The rearrangement joins TRBV30 to TRBJ1-3, with TRBD1 as a possible D gene (5 bases). The CDR3 length is 13 residues. The germline CDR1 and CDR2 sequences are GTSNPN and SVGIG (reference sequence). Trimming took 5 bases from V and 4 from J, leaving 12 bases between them. CDR3 region: CAWGLTVGNTIYF. The CDR3 nucleotides are TGTGCCTGGGGGCTGACAGTAGGAAACACCATATATTTT.

The chain joins TRBV6-5 to TRBJ2-7; 7 bases agree with TRBD1. CDR1 and CDR2 (germline): MNHEY, SVGAGI. With V trimmed by 0 bases and J by 7 bases, 6 bases remained unmatched. This CDR3 spans 14 amino acids. DNA of the CDR3: TGTGCCAGCAGTTACTCTGAGGGGGCGAGGGAGCAGTACTTC. Translated: CASSYSEGAREQYF.

The chain employs TRBV28 and TRBJ1-2; TRBD1 agrees at 7 bases. The germline gives CDR1 MDHEN, CDR2 SYDVKM. V shed 10 bases and J 2 bases; nucleotides not matched to a gene: 7. CDR3 size: 13 residues. The CDR3: CAILQGPNYGYTF. CDR3 sequence (DNA): TGTGCCATCCTACAGGGGCCGAACTATGGCTACACCTTC.

The chain joins TRBV10-3 to TRBJ1-2; TRBD1 might be the D (5 bases). Germline CDR1 is ENHRY and CDR2 is SYGVKD. CDR3 length: 14 amino acids. The V gene lost 2 bases and the J gene lost 4 bases, with 11 bases spanning the gap. The chain's CDR3 is CAISELRQGYGYTF. The CDR3 region has the DNA TGTGCCATCAGTGAGCTCAGGCAGGGCTATGGCTACACCTTC.

This clone was seen a few times. V gene TRBV19 combines with J gene TRBJ1-2; no firm D call. V was cut by 7 bases and J by 7 bases, with 13 bases left in between. The CDR3 extends over 12 amino acids. Germline values: CDR1 LNHDA, CDR2 SQIVND (reference sequence). The CDR3 protein is CASNQEEGGYTF. Written as DNA, the CDR3 is TGTGCCAGTAACCAGGAAGAGGGTGGCTACACCTTC.

The rearrangement links TRBV7-2 to TRBJ1-1; tentatively, D is TRBD1 (5 bases). The CDR3 extends over 15 amino acids. Germline CDR1 reads SGHTA; CDR2 reads FQGNSA. Between the trimmed V and J ends, which lost 2 bases and 1 base, there was a span of 11 bases. CDR3 DNA: TGTGCCAGCAGCTTACAGGGTGATGGGAACACTGAAGCTTTCTTT. Translating it yields CASSLQGDGNTEAFF.

V usage is TRBV3-1 (or the pseudogene TRBV3-2) and J usage is TRBJ1-1; D is perhaps TRBD1 (6 bases). The V end lost 4 bases, the J end lost 4 bases, and 16 bases lay between the germline ends. Per germline, CDR1 LGHDT and CDR2 YNNKEL (reference sequence). The CDR3 loop spans 15 amino acids. The CDR3 sequence: CASSRYNRVGTEAFF. CDR3 DNA sequence: TGTGCCAGCAGCCGATATAACAGGGTTGGCACTGAAGCTTTCTTT.

This clone has just one count. This chain joins TRBV6-5 and TRBJ2-7, with a tentative D call TRBD2 (5 bases). Germline-derived CDR1 and CDR2 are MNHEY and SVGAGI. The germline V and J ends were trimmed by 2 bases and 2 bases, with 13 bases remaining between them. The CDR3 runs to 15 residues. DNA of the CDR3: TGTGCCAGCAGTTACCCTCGTGGAGGAGCCTACGAGCAGTACTTC. Protein: CASSYPRGGAYEQYF.

The chain uses TRBV7-2 and TRBJ1-2; a possible D gene is TRBD1 (6 bases). In germline, CDR1 is SGHTA, CDR2 FQGNSA. V lost 2 bases to trimming and J lost 2 bases, with 18 bases between them. This CDR3 is built from 17 residues. Here the CDR3 DNA reads TGTGCCAGCAGCTTACGGACAGCCCTCACACCCAACTATGGCTACACCTTC. It encodes CASSLRTALTPNYGYTF.

The rearrangement links TRBV7-8 to TRBJ1-6; 8 bases map to TRBD1. This CDR3 contains 16 residues. With 4 bases clipped from V and 11 bases from J, the junction kept 13 bases outside the gene matches. Germline CDR1 and CDR2: SGHVS and FQNEAQ. CDR3 nucleotide sequence: TGTGCCAGCAGCTACGACGAGGGACAGGCAGTAGCACCCCTCCACTTT. This sequence encodes CASSYDEGQAVAPLHF. Full variable domain (remainder filled in from reference TRBV7-8 and TRBJ1-6): GAGVSQSPRYKVAKRGQDVALRCDPISGHVSLFWYQQALGQGPEFLTYFQNEAQLDKSGLPSDRFFAERPEGSVSTLKIQRTQQEDSAVYLCASSYDEGQAVAPLHFGNGTRLTVT.

The chain carries TRBV4-1 and TRBJ2-5; TRBD1 might be the D (5 bases). The CDR3 extends over 13 amino acids. Deletions cut 5 bases from V and 1 base from J, with 8 bases between. Germline V lookup: CDR1 MGHRA, CDR2 YSYEKL. DNA of the CDR3: TGCGCCAGCAGCGACAGAAGCCAAGAGACCCAGTACTTC. The encoded protein is CASSDRSQETQYF.

This chain links TRBV28 with TRBJ2-7; weak D call: TRBD2 (6 bases). CDR1 is MDHEN and CDR2 is SYDVKM in the germline V gene. V gave up 4 bases and J gave up 2 bases, with 21 bases separating them. The CDR3 covers 17 residues. CDR3 sequence (DNA): TGTGCCAGCAGTTACCAGCCGGGACTTACATCCACCTACGAGCAGTACTTC. It yields the protein CASSYQPGLTSTYEQYF. The variable domain in full, completed from reference TRBV28 and TRBJ2-7, reads DVKVTQSSRYLVKRTGEKVFLECVQDMDHENMFWYRQDPGLGLRLIYFSYDVKMKEKGDIPEGYSVSREKKERFSLILESASTNQTSMYLCASSYQPGLTSTYEQYFGPGTRLTVT.

The chain has TRBV4-2 and TRBJ2-7, with D perhaps matching TRBD2 (6 bases). Germline values: CDR1 LGHNA, CDR2 YNFKEQ. The germline V and J ends were trimmed by 4 bases and 4 bases, with 17 bases remaining between them. The CDR3 has 15 amino acids. The CDR3 sequence is CASSRSGGMSYEQYF. CDR3 sequence (DNA): TGTGCCAGCAGCCGATCGGGCGGGATGTCGTACGAGCAGTACTTC.

This clone was counted once. The V call is TRBV2, the J call TRBJ2-2; a weak D match, TRBD2 (6 bases). CDR1 SNHLY and CDR2 FYNNEI come from the germline V gene. Trimming removed 7 bases from V and 2 bases from J, with 14 bases in between. This CDR3 has 15 residues. CDR3 region: CASIGGPINTGELFF. The CDR3 coding sequence is TGTGCCAGCATCGGGGGACCGATTAACACCGGGGAGCTGTTTTTT.

The V call is TRBV7-2, the J call TRBJ1-6; a weak D match, TRBD1 (5 bases). In germline, CDR1 is SGHTA, CDR2 FQGNSA. The CDR3 runs to 15 residues. V gave up 1 base and J gave up 3 bases, with 7 bases separating them. In DNA, the CDR3 is TGTGCCAGCAGCTTAGACAGGAACTATAATTCACCCCTCCACTTT. Translated, it gives CASSLDRNYNSPLHF. Drawing the rest from reference TRBV7-2 and TRBJ1-6, the complete variable domain is GAGVSQSPSNKVTEKGKDVELRCDPISGHTALYWYRQSLGQGLEFLIYFQGNSAPDKSGLPSDRFSAERTGGSVSTLTIQRTQQEDSAVYLCASSLDRNYNSPLHFGNGTRLTVT.